Sequencing of this T cell receptor beta chain was carried out in a study of T cell changes during pregnancy in multiple sclerosis. Sequenced by immunoSEQ multiplex PCR; TCRdb stores in-frame clones only, minus some. This sample has under 85,000 clones, with 90% found just once. After removal of 0 bases from V and 2 bases from J, the junction contained 6 bases not matched to a gene. Germline CDR1 reads MGHRA; CDR2 reads YSYEKL. CDR3 length equals 16 residues. The chain uses TRBV4-1 and TRBJ2-7; 8 bases agree with TRBD2. The receptor's source is a female donor in good health, enrolled as a control in a pregnancy study. Sequenced material: peripheral blood, taken after pregnancy. CDR3 DNA sequence: TGCGCCAGCAGCCAAGATCTGGCGGGAGGACCCTACGAGCAGTACTTC. Translating gives CASSQDLAGGPYEQYF.